This passage covers 10 T cell receptor beta chains from one sample sequenced in a study of regulatory T cells in long-lasting Graves disease. Time point here: persistent/refractory GD, antithyroid drugs over 5 years with positive TRAb. After RNA was extracted from PBMCs, the TCR library was made from it. The authors built TCR beta libraries using iRepertoire HTBI primers and Arm-PCR of CDR3 regions. Each CDR3 protein gets one entry after TCRdb re-called the multiplex PCR reads with MiXCR. This sample has 650,000 to 700,000 distinct CDR3 sequences, with about 30% found just once. Sequencing used peripheral blood mononuclear cells (PBMCs), obtained when the disease was refractory, from a patient treated with antithyroid drugs. Every receptor here comes from a female donor with Graves disease.

The V gene is TRBV7-9, the J gene TRBJ2-7; 7 bases are a match to TRBD2. V lost 9 bases and J lost 1; bases outside the gene matches: 6. The CDR3 has 13 residues. Per germline, CDR1 SEHNR and CDR2 FQNEAQ (reference sequence). CDR3 sequence (DNA): TGTGCCAGTACCGCTAGCGGATCCTACGAGCAGTACTTC. This gives the protein CASTASGSYEQYF.

The J gene is TRBJ2-1, the V gene TRBV5-8, with 7 bases lining up with TRBD1. CDR1 and CDR2 (germline): SGHTS, YDEGEE. Unmatched junction bases numbered 8, after V lost 2 bases and J lost 9 bases. This CDR3 region has 14 residues. The CDR3: CASSLEQGNGEQFF. The CDR3 DNA reads TGTGCCAGCAGCTTAGAACAGGGGAACGGTGAGCAGTTCTTC.

The chain joins TRBV20-1 to TRBJ1-1; TRBD1 aligns across 7 bases. The germline V gene has CDR1 DFQATT and CDR2 SNEGSKA (reference sequence). J was trimmed by 6 bases and V by 3 bases; bases with no gene match: 7. The CDR3 length is 13 residues. Written as DNA, the CDR3 is TGCAGTGCTAGTGTGACAGGGCTCTCTGAAGCTTTCTTT. Protein product: CSASVTGLSEAFF.

The chain links TRBV5-1 to TRBJ2-6; possible D gene TRBD2, 7 bases. Trimming left V 4 bases short and J 2 bases short, with 10 bases between. The CDR3 is 15 residues long. CDR1 and CDR2 (germline): SGHRS, YFSETQ. CDR3 loop: CASSPGGPGANVLTF. CDR3 in DNA: TGCGCCAGCAGCCCCGGGGGGCCTGGGGCCAACGTCCTGACTTTC.

This clonotype came up many times. The genes are TRBV27 and TRBJ1-5; D possibly corresponds to TRBD1 (5 bases). The germline V gene has CDR1 MNHEY and CDR2 SMNVEV (reference sequence). CDR3 length: 13 amino acids. V was clipped by 6 bases and J by 5 bases, with 11 bases between them. The CDR3 nucleotides are TGTGCCAGCAGCTTGGGGGGATATCAGCCCCAGCATTTT. Protein: CASSLGGYQPQHF.

The sample holds many counts of this clonotype. The V gene is TRBV12-3 or TRBV12-4, the J gene TRBJ2-7; D gene unclear. This CDR3 region has 15 residues. Trimming removed 2 bases at V and 0 bases at J, with 11 bases between. The CDR3 DNA reads TGTGCCAGCAGTTTAATAGGGTATGGCTCCTACGAGCAGTACTTC. It codes for CASSLIGYGSYEQYF.

This clonotype was seen a few times. DNA for the CDR3: TGCGCCAGCAGCCAGACTAGCGGGAGTATCGGCGAGCAGTACTTC. Its protein product is CASSQTSGSIGEQYF. This chain joins TRBV5-1 and TRBJ2-7, with 12 bases identical to TRBD2. The trim removed 4 bases at V and 6 bases at J, leaving 8 bases unmatched. CDR1 and CDR2 (germline): SGHRS, YFSETQ. There are 15 residues in the CDR3.

This sequence joins TRBV5-1 and TRBJ2-7; the match to TRBD2 covers 10 bases. This CDR3 contains 16 residues. Germline CDR1 and CDR2: SGHRS and YFSETQ. The V gene end was trimmed by 3 bases and the J gene end by 0 bases; junction bases not matched to a gene: 6. DNA of the CDR3: TGCGCCAGCAGCTACGGACTAGCGGCCCGCTCCTACGAGCAGTACTTC. Amino acid sequence: CASSYGLAARSYEQYF.

The J gene is TRBJ2-5, the V gene TRBV12-3 or TRBV12-4; no reliable D call. Trimming shortened V by 5 bases and J by 2 bases, and 15 bases separated the two germline ends. CDR3 length: 15 amino acids. DNA for the CDR3: TGTGCCAGCAGTCCAAACCCGACGGTGCAAGAGACCCAGTACTTC. Protein sequence: CASSPNPTVQETQYF.

The chain carries TRBV5-4 and TRBJ1-4; 8 positions agree with TRBD1. This CDR3 comprises 14 residues. Germline V gene sequence: CDR1 SGHNT, CDR2 YYREEE (reference sequence). The ends lost 4 bases at V and 8 bases at J; junction bases unmatched: 7. CDR3 bases: TGTGCCAGCAGCCCAGGACAGGGACAAGAAAAACTGTTTTTT. This translates into CASSPGQGQEKLFF. Full variable domain (rest looked up from reference TRBV5-4 and TRBJ1-4): ETGVTQSPTHLIKTRGQQVTLRCSSQSGHNTVSWYQQALGQGPQFIFQYYREEENGRGNFPPRFSGLQFPNYSSELNVNALELDDSALYLCASSPGQGQEKLFFGSGTQLSVL.